The next 12 T cell receptor beta chains were all read from a single sample in a study of CD8 T cells in ankylosing spondylitis. Via MiXCR, TCRdb re-called the 5' RACE reads, giving one row per CDR3 protein. The table records about 240,000 distinct CDR3 sequences, roughly 25% of them present only once. The sample was blood, either unsorted or a sorted T cell fraction (not recorded which). Every receptor here comes from a male donor with ankylosing spondylitis or in good health (not recorded which).

For the CDR3, the DNA is TGTGCCAGCAGCTTTCTGTCCTCGTACCCCTACAATGAGCAGTTCTTC. Its translation is CASSFLSSYPYNEQFF. The V gene is TRBV7-2, the J gene TRBJ2-1; D is undetermined. V lost 3 bases and J lost 2, with 14 bases in between. The CDR3 has 16 amino acids. Germline values: CDR1 SGHTA, CDR2 FQGNSA.

There are many counts of this clonotype. The chain links TRBV20-1 to TRBJ1-5; no definite D call. Trimming pared 2 bases from V and 1 base from J, leaving 9 bases between. The CDR3 runs to 14 residues. Germline V gene sequence: CDR1 DFQATT, CDR2 SNEGSKA (reference sequence). The CDR3 DNA follows: TGCAGTGCTAGAAGTACTATAAGCAATCAGCCCCAGCATTTT. Its translation: CSARSTISNQPQHF.

The sample holds many counts of this clonotype. The V gene is TRBV28, the J gene TRBJ2-5; TRBD2 might be the D (7 bases). V lost 7 bases and J lost 5, with 17 bases in between. This CDR3 region has 14 residues. The V gene's germline CDR1 is MDHEN and CDR2 SYDVKM. The CDR3 DNA follows: TGTGCCAGCACCCTAGGGGGGGCTTGGGAGACCCAGTACTTC. It specifies CASTLGGAWETQYF.

This clonotype was seen at least ten times. The chain recombines TRBV20-1 with TRBJ1-1; D gene uncertain. The germline gives CDR1 DFQATT, CDR2 SNEGSKA (reference sequence). The CDR3 loop spans 14 amino acids. Trimming stripped 0 bases from V and 1 base from J, with 9 bases between. This chain's CDR3 is CSARDRRANTEAFF. The DNA of the CDR3 is TGCAGTGCTAGAGATAGACGGGCGAACACTGAAGCTTTCTTT.

This chain uses TRBV5-1 with TRBJ2-6; a possible D gene is TRBD1 (5 bases). Trimming took 0 bases from V and 0 from J, leaving 13 bases between them. This CDR3 is built from 18 residues. The germline CDR1 and CDR2 sequences are SGHRS and YFSETQ. The CDR3 spells CASSLEPGWSSGANVLTF. The CDR3, as DNA: TGCGCCAGCAGCTTGGAGCCAGGGTGGAGCTCTGGGGCCAACGTCCTGACTTTC.

This clonotype was recorded at least ten times. This chain connects TRBV20-1 to TRBJ2-7; 12 bases are a match to TRBD1. V lost 1 base to trimming and J lost 3 bases; unmatched junction nucleotides: 7. Looked up from germline, CDR1 is DFQATT and CDR2 is SNEGSKA (reference sequence). The CDR3 loop spans 16 amino acids. CDR3 loop: CSARAYGTGGYYEQYF. As DNA, the CDR3 is TGCAGTGCTAGAGCTTATGGGACAGGGGGCTACTACGAGCAGTACTTC.

The V and J genes are TRBV5-6 and TRBJ2-5; TRBD1 matches 8 bases. Germline V gives CDR1 SGHDT, CDR2 YYEEEE. The trim removed 4 bases at V and 5 bases at J, leaving 4 bases unmatched. The CDR3 sequence is 13 residues long. The CDR3 DNA reads TGTGCCAGCAGCCCCAGGGGGCTGGAGACCCAGTACTTC. Protein sequence: CASSPRGLETQYF.

V and J are TRBV5-1 and TRBJ2-1; 8 positions match TRBD1. J was trimmed by 7 bases and V by 0 bases; bases with no gene match: 9. CDR1 is SGHRS and CDR2 is YFSETQ in the germline V gene. The CDR3 is 16 amino acids. CDR3 sequence (DNA): TGCGCCAGCAGCTTGGGATCGGGACAGGCACTGAATGAGCAGTTCTTC. Its translation is CASSLGSGQALNEQFF.

This clonotype was seen at least ten times. The rearrangement links TRBV20-1 to TRBJ1-5; the D is unclear. Germline values: CDR1 DFQATT, CDR2 SNEGSKA (reference sequence). The CDR3 is 13 amino acids. Trimming removed 4 bases from V and 4 bases from J, with 11 bases in between. The CDR3 DNA reads as TGCAGTGCTAATCACGGGGTTAATCAGCCCCAGCATTTT. Translation: CSANHGVNQPQHF.

The table lists this clonotype with a few counts. This rearrangement joins TRBV20-1 to TRBJ1-2; D is ambiguous. The CDR3 consists of 13 residues. Germline loops: CDR1 DFQATT, CDR2 SNEGSKA (reference sequence). V gave up 1 base and J gave up 5 bases, with 11 bases separating them. This CDR3 reads CSARVSGLYGYTF. CDR3 DNA sequence: TGCAGTGCTAGAGTATCAGGACTTTATGGCTACACCTTC.

This clonotype was counted at least ten times. The J gene is TRBJ2-3, the V gene TRBV7-2; 11 nucleotides match TRBD2. Germline CDR1 reads SGHTA; CDR2 reads FQGNSA. Trimming removed 4 bases from V and 6 bases from J; junction bases left unmatched: 9. The CDR3 has 16 amino acids. CDR3 coding DNA: TGTGCCAGCAGCTCTCATAGCGGGGGGGCCTTTGATACGCAGTATTTT. Amino acid sequence: CASSSHSGGAFDTQYF.

Only a few counts were recorded for this clonotype. The V gene is TRBV6-1, the J gene TRBJ2-7; 9 bases agree with TRBD1. Unmatched junction bases numbered 5, after V lost 5 bases and J lost 3 bases. The germline V gene encodes CDR1 MNHNS and CDR2 SASEGT. The CDR3 extends over 14 amino acids. CDR3 region: CASSPTGGFYEQYF. The DNA for the CDR3 is TGTGCCAGCAGTCCGACAGGGGGGTTCTACGAGCAGTACTTC.